The 6 T cell receptor beta chains given below trace back to one sample, sequenced in a study of T cell repertoires in cytomegalovirus infection. TCRdb ran MiXCR on the reads and lists one entry per CDR3 protein. Here the sample spans over 300,000 distinct CDR3 sequences, over 7.5% being singletons. The material sequenced was PBMCs. These receptors came from a human donor in good health (CMV status not recorded). Some clones in this sample may be carry-over from other donors' samples.

In this sample, this clonotype turned up a few times. This sequence joins TRBV7-3 and TRBJ2-3; 8 nucleotides match TRBD2. The germline V gene encodes CDR1 SGHTA and CDR2 FQGTGA. V was pared by 1 base and J by 1 base, with 1 base of the junction left unmatched. CDR3 length equals 15 residues. CDR3 amino acids: CASSLMGLGTDTQYF. CDR3 DNA: TGTGCCAGCAGCTTAATGGGACTAGGCACAGATACGCAGTATTTT.

With regard to this clonotype: At one end the junction does not follow the germline gene, possibly because of a read error. J is TRBJ2-1 and V is TRBV19; 9 nucleotides match TRBD2. CDR1 and CDR2 from the germline V gene are LNHDA and SQIVND (reference sequence). The CDR3 length is 14 residues. The CDR3 nucleotides are TGTGCCAGTAGAATAGCGGGAGAACGCAATGAGCAGTTCTTC. This sequence encodes CASRIAGERNEQFF. Supplemented by reference TRBV19 and TRBJ2-1, the full variable domain reads DGGITQSPKYLFRKEGQNVTLSCEQNLNHDAMYWYRQDPGQGLRLIYYSQIVNDFQKGDIAEGYSVSREKKESFPLTVTSAQKNPTAFYLCASRIAGERNEQFFGPGTRLTVL.

This clonotype was found many times. The chain carries TRBV7-3 and TRBJ2-2, with D hard to call. The CDR3 extends over 15 amino acids. The V end lost 4 bases, the J end lost 6 bases, and 15 bases lay between the germline ends. Looked up from germline, CDR1 is SGHTA and CDR2 is FQGTGA. The CDR3 is CASSSNNERAGELFF. The CDR3 DNA reads TGTGCCAGCAGCTCCAATAACGAAAGGGCCGGGGAGCTGTTTTTT.

This clonotype was picked up a small number of times. The genes are TRBV7-4 and TRBJ1-1; 12 bases are a match to TRBD1. V dropped 6 bases and J dropped 10; count of bases not matched to a gene: 9. The germline V gene encodes CDR1 SGHVT and CDR2 SQSDAQ. The CDR3 loop spans 14 amino acids. CDR3 protein: CASRPGTGGFPAFF. The CDR3 DNA sequence: TGTGCCAGCAGACCAGGGACAGGGGGCTTCCCAGCTTTCTTT.

This clonotype showed up many times. The V gene is TRBV7-2, the J gene TRBJ2-7; no clear D gene. Germline V gene sequence: CDR1 SGHTA, CDR2 FQGNSA. The CDR3 extends over 14 amino acids. V lost 1 base and J lost 4, with 11 bases in between. CDR3 sequence (DNA): TGTGCCAGCAGCTTAGAGGGCACTCTTTACGAGCAGTACTTC. It specifies CASSLEGTLYEQYF.

The J gene is TRBJ2-1, the V gene TRBV5-1, with 7 positions matching TRBD2. Losses at the gene ends were 3 bases for V and 1 base for J; bases not matched to a gene: 10. The CDR3 loop spans 17 amino acids. CDR1 is SGHRS and CDR2 is YFSETQ in the germline V gene. As DNA, the CDR3 is TGCGCCAGCAGCTCTCTGGCCCTAGCGGAGTCCTACAATGAGCAGTTCTTC. Translation: CASSSLALAESYNEQFF.